The 10 T cell receptor beta chains given below trace back to one sample, sequenced in a study of neoadjuvant anti-PD-1 for oral cavity cancer. This table comes from immunoSEQ multiplex PCR, and its TCRdb copy is limited to in-frame clones, with some not included. The table includes 13,000 to 15,000 clones, 73% detected once. Sample: PBMCs, taken before nivolumab (anti-PD-1) treatment. These receptors came from a person aged 35 to 85 with oral cavity squamous cell carcinoma.

The chain recombines TRBV7-9 with TRBJ1-1; D call uncertain. The germline V and J ends were trimmed by 1 base and 1 base, with 7 bases remaining between them. Germline V gives CDR1 SEHNR, CDR2 FQNEAQ (reference sequence). The CDR3 consists of 14 residues. Written as DNA, the CDR3 is TGTGCCAGCAGCTTAGGGAGTGGGAACACTGAAGCTTTCTTT. Protein sequence: CASSLGSGNTEAFF.

The CDR3: CASSLYEGYYGYTF. CDR3 in DNA: TGTGCCAGCAGTTTATACGAGGGATACTATGGCTACACCTTC. The chain links TRBV27 to TRBJ1-2, with D uncertain. The CDR3 is 14 residues long. V lost 1 base to trimming and J lost 3 bases, with 9 bases between them. Germline CDR1 and CDR2: MNHEY and SMNVEV (reference sequence).

This chain connects TRBV27 to TRBJ1-2; 8 nucleotides agree with TRBD1. CDR3 length: 13 residues. V gave up 5 bases and J gave up 8 bases; unmatched junction bases: 7. The germline gives CDR1 MNHEY, CDR2 SMNVEV (reference sequence). The CDR3 sequence: CASSPRTGRGYTF. In DNA form, the CDR3 reads TGTGCCAGCAGTCCCCGGACAGGGAGAGGCTACACCTTC.

The chain uses TRBV6-1 and TRBJ1-5, with D perhaps matching TRBD1 (5 bases). V dropped 5 bases and J dropped 5 bases, with 16 bases sitting between them. The V gene's germline CDR1 is MNHNS and CDR2 SASEGT. The CDR3 consists of 15 residues. This CDR3 reads CASSRGRRLDQPQHF. The CDR3 bases are TGTGCCAGCAGTAGGGGCAGAAGGTTGGATCAGCCCCAGCATTTT.

CDR3 DNA sequence: TGTGCCAGCAGAAGGACTTACGCCACAGATACGCAGTATTTT. This gives the protein CASRRTYATDTQYF. This sequence joins TRBV27 and TRBJ2-3, with D maybe TRBD2 (5 bases). Germline CDR1 reads MNHEY; CDR2 reads SMNVEV (reference sequence). The CDR3 has 14 amino acids. Trimming cost V 6 bases and J 2 bases, with 12 bases left between them.

The chain uses TRBV7-8 and TRBJ2-7; TRBD1 agrees at 7 bases. This CDR3 comprises 13 residues. Germline values: CDR1 SGHVS, CDR2 FQNEAQ. Unmatched junction bases numbered 3, after V lost 4 bases and J lost 3 bases. The CDR3 DNA follows: TGTGCCAGCAGCTCAAGGACAGGCTACGAGCAGTACTTC. Encoded protein: CASSSRTGYEQYF.

The V gene is TRBV2, the J gene TRBJ2-7; D is unclear. V shed 4 bases and J shed 7 bases, with 14 bases lying between them. The CDR3 has 13 amino acids. The germline CDR1 and CDR2 sequences are SNHLY and FYNNEI. The CDR3: CASSVDYSEEQYF. The CDR3 region has the DNA TGTGCCAGCAGTGTTGATTACTCGGAGGAGCAGTACTTC.

J is TRBJ1-6 and V is TRBV2, with D possibly matching TRBD1 (6 bases). Trimming pared 7 bases from V and 8 bases from J, leaving 9 bases between. The CDR3 extends over 12 amino acids. Germline values: CDR1 SNHLY, CDR2 FYNNEI. This CDR3 is CASKRQDSPLHF. In DNA form, the CDR3 reads TGTGCCAGCAAAAGACAGGATTCACCCCTCCACTTT.

The V call is TRBV5-1, the J call TRBJ2-2; 7 bases fit TRBD2. The CDR3 totals 16 residues. Germline lookup yields CDR1 SGHRS and CDR2 YFSETQ. J was trimmed by 0 bases and V by 2 bases; bases with no gene match: 4. The CDR3 reads CASSLRGLPNTGELFF. CDR3 sequence (DNA): TGCGCCAGCAGCTTAAGGGGACTACCGAACACCGGGGAGCTGTTTTTT.

This clone came up a few times. This chain connects TRBV5-4 to TRBJ1-6; D gene ambiguous. The CDR3 extends over 13 amino acids. In germline, CDR1 is SGHNT, CDR2 YYREEE (reference sequence). With 6 bases removed from V and 10 bases from J, the gap between germline ends came to 14 bases. The CDR3 sequence: CASTTGVGSPLHF. CDR3 sequence (DNA): TGTGCCAGCACCACTGGGGTAGGCTCACCCCTCCACTTT. The complete variable domain, with remaining parts taken from reference TRBV5-4 and TRBJ1-6, reads ETGVTQSPTHLIKTRGQQVTLRCSSQSGHNTVSWYQQALGQGPQFIFQYYREEENGRGNFPPRFSGLQFPNYSSELNVNALELDDSALYLCASTTGVGSPLHFGNGTRLTVT.